The sequence of this T cell receptor beta chain was determined in a study of human thymus T cells. Study conclusions and caveats: Unrelated people showed highly overlapping thymic repertoires, related research reported. Both thymic and peripheral blood repertoires showed apparently biased V and J usage.

The protocol was immunoSEQ multiplex PCR, while the TCRdb copy is restricted to in-frame clones and leaves out a portion. Of about 78,000 clones detected, just over 95% appear once; the ten largest clones hold under 0.035%. This CDR3 comprises 14 residues. Germline V CDR1 and CDR2: SGHDT, YYEEEE. V was pared by 4 bases and J by 5 bases, with 8 bases of the junction left unmatched. Thymus specimens were resections from corrective heart surgery. Remarks on this clone: No antigen is known for it.

The chain couples TRBV5-6 to TRBJ1-2; 7 nucleotides align to TRBD1. Input material: thymus tissue. This receptor was obtained from a boy under two years old with a congenital heart defect but otherwise immunologically healthy. CDR3 amino acids: CASSIIGTAYGYTF. In DNA, the CDR3 is TGTGCCAGCAGCATCATCGGGACAGCGTATGGCTACACCTTC. The full variable domain, with the rest looked up from reference TRBV5-6 and TRBJ1-2, is DAGVTQSPTHLIKTRGQQVTLRCSPKSGHDTVSWYQQALGQGPQFIFQYYEEEERQRGNFPDRFSGHQFPNYSSELNVNALLLGDSALYLCASSIIGTAYGYTFGSGTRLTVV.